This T cell receptor beta chain emerged from a study of tumor-infiltrating lymphocytes in primary liver carcinoma. In the study overall: The five patients, who were men and women, ranged in age from 30 to 69 years. Stage T1-T3 N0M0 and a size of 4.2 to 10 cm characterized the tumors.

Germline CDR1 MNHEY, CDR2 SVGEGT. The length of the CDR3 is 12 residues. Trimming left V 4 bases short and J 9 bases short, with 12 bases between. DNA and RNA were both co-extracted from approximately 22-30 mg of bulk tissue that had not been sorted. By share, this clonotype counts as medium-sized. Researchers generated TCR beta cDNA from 500 to 600 ng of total RNA, relying on a constant-region primer. Generation of the TCR beta libraries relied on three nested multiplex PCR rounds using slightly modified ARM-PCR. Rounds one and two of PCR, each of about 10 cycles, were primed with TRBV1-TRBV30 forward primers and a C-beta reverse primer. TCRdb re-analysed the multiplex PCR reads in MiXCR, keeping a single row per CDR3 protein. Of 95,000 to 100,000 distinct CDR3 sequences listed, around 73% were seen once; the top ten hold approximately 12%.

The rearrangement joins TRBV6-2 or TRBV6-3 to TRBJ1-1; D is unclear. This clonotype originated in a woman between 55 and 75 years old with primary liver carcinoma and hepatitis B virus infection. The sequencing sample was made of liver tumor tissue from sampling region 2. The subset denotes: tumor region T2, inferior pole. The CDR3 DNA reads TGTGCCAGCAGTTTACGGAGAGGAAAAGCTTTCTTT. Translating it yields CASSLRRGKAFF.